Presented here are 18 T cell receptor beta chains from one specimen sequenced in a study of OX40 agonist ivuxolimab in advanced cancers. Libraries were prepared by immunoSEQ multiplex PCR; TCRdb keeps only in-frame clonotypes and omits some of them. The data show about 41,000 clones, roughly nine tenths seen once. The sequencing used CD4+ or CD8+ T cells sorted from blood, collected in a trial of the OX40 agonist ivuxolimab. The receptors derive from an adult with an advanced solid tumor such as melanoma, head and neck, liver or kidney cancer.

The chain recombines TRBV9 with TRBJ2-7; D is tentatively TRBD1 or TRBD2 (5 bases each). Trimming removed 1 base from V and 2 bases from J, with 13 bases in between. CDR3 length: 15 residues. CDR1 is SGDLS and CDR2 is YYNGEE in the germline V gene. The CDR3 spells CASSVRSSGPYEQYF. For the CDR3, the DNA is TGTGCCAGCAGCGTACGCTCTTCGGGGCCCTACGAGCAGTACTTC.

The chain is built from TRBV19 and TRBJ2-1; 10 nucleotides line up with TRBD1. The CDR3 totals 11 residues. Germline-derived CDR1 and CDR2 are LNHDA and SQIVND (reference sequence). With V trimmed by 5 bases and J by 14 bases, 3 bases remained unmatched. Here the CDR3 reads CASSGTGVEFF. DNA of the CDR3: TGTGCCAGTAGTGGGACAGGGGTCGAGTTCTTC.

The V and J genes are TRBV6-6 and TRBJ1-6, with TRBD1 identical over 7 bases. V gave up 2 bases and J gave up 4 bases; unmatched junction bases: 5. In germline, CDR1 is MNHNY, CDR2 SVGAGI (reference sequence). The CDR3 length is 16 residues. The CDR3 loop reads CASSYALTGYNSPLHF. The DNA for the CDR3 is TGTGCCAGCAGTTACGCCCTGACAGGGTATAATTCACCCCTCCACTTT.

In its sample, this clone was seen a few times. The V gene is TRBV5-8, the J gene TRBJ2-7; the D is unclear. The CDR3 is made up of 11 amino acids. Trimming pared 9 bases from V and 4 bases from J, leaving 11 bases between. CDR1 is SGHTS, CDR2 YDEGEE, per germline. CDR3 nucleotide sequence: TGTGCCACCCCGCGTCCATACGAGCAGTACTTC. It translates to CATPRPYEQYF.

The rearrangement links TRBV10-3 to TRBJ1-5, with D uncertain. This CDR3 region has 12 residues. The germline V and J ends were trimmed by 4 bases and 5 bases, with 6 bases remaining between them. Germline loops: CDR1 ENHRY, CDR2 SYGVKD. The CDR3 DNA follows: TGTGCCATCAGTGCCGGGGATCAGCCCCAGCATTTT. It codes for CAISAGDQPQHF.

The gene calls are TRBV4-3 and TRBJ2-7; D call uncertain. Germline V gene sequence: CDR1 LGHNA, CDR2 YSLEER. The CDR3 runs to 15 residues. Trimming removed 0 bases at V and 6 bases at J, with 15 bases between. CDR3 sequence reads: CASSQDRSHTSEQYF. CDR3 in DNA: TGCGCCAGCAGCCAAGATAGGAGTCACACATCCGAGCAGTACTTC.

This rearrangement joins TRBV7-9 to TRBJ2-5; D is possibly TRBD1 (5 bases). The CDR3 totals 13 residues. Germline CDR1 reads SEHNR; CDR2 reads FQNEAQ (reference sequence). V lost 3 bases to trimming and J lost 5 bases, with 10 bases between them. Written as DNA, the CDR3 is TGTGCCAGCAGCTTCGACAGTAGCGAGACCCAGTACTTC. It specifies CASSFDSSETQYF. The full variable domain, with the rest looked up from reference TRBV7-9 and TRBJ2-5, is DTGVSQNPRHKITKRGQNVTFRCDPISEHNRLYWYRQTLGQGPEFLTYFQNEAQLEKSRLLSDRFSAERPKGSFSTLEIQRTEQGDSAMYLCASSFDSSETQYFGPGTRLLVL.

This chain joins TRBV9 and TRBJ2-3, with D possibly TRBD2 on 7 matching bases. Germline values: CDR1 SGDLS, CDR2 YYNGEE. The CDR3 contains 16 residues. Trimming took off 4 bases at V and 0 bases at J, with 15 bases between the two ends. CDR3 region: CASSLAEGGSTDTQYF. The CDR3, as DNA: TGTGCCAGCAGCCTCGCGGAGGGGGGGAGCACAGATACGCAGTATTTT.

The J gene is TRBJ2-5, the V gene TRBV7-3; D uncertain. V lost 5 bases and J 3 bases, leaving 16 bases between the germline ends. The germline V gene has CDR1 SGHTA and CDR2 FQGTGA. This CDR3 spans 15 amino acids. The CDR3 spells CASSPQVGAKETQYF. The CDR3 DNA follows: TGTGCCAGCAGCCCCCAAGTTGGAGCTAAAGAGACCCAGTACTTC.

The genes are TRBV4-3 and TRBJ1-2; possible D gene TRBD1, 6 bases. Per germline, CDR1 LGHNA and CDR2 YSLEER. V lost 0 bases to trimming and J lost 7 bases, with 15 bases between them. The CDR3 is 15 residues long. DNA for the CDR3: TGCGCCAGCAGCCAAGACTGGGGGCGCAGGTTTGGCTACACCTTC. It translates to CASSQDWGRRFGYTF.

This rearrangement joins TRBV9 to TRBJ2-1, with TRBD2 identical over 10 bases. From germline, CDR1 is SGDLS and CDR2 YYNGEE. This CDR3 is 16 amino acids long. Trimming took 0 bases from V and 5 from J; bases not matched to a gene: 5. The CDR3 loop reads CASSVGASGGHNEQFF. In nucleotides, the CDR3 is TGTGCCAGCAGCGTAGGGGCTAGCGGGGGACACAATGAGCAGTTCTTC.

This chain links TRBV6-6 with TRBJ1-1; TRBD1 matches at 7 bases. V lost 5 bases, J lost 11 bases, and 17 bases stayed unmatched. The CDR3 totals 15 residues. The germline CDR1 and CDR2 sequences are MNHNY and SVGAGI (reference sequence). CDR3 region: CASSTTRTGRIWAFF. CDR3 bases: TGTGCCAGCAGTACCACGAGGACAGGCCGAATCTGGGCTTTCTTT.

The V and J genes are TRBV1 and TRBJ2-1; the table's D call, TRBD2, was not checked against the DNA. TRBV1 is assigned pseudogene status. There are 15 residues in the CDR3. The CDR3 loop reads CTSSHGGLAGHEQFF. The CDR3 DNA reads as TGCACCAGCAGCCATGGGGGACTAGCGGGCCATGAGCAGTTCTTC.

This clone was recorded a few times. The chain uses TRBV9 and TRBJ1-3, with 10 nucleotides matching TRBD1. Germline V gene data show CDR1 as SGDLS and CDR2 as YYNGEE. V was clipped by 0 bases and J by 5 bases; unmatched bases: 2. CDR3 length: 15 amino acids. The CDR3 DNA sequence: TGTGCCAGCAGCGTAGAGACAGGGGGCAGAAACACCATATATTTT. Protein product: CASSVETGGRNTIYF.

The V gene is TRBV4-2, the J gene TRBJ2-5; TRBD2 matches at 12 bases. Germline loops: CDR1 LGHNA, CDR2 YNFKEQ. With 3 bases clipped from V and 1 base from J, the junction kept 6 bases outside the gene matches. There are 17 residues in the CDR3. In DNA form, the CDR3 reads TGTGCCAGCAGCCAGGCTAAACTAGCGGGGGGCCAAGAGACCCAGTACTTC. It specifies CASSQAKLAGGQETQYF.

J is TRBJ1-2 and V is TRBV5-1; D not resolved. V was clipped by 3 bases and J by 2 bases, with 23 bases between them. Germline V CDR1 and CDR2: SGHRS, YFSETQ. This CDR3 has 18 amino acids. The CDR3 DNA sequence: TGCGCCAGCAGCTCTGGCGGCCACAGCCCGTACGAGAACTATGGCTACACCTTC. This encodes CASSSGGHSPYENYGYTF.

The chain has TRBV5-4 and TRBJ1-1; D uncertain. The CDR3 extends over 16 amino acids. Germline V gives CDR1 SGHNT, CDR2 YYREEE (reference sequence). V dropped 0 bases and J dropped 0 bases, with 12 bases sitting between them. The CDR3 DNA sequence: TGTGCCAGCAGCTTGGGTCCGGGCCTTATGAACACTGAAGCTTTCTTT. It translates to CASSLGPGLMNTEAFF.

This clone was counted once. Here the CDR3 DNA reads TGTGCCAGCAGCTTGGCGGCCCACGACACCATATATTTT. It translates to CASSLAAHDTIYF. The genes are TRBV5-5 and TRBJ1-3; D is undetermined. Germline CDR1 and CDR2: SGHKS and YYEKEE (reference sequence). The CDR3 extends over 13 amino acids. With 0 bases removed from V and 8 bases from J, the gap between germline ends came to 9 bases.